The clone carrying this T cell receptor (beta chain) has ten or more counts. The antigen remains unidentified. Sequencing input was equivalent genomic DNA from CVID and controls. Assay: immunoSEQ multiplex PCR; the TCRdb copy retains only in-frame clones and omits some. In total the sample includes some 44,000 clones, none of them seen once. These data are taken from a study of T cell clonality in common variable immunodeficiency. Study-wide results and limits: Compared with controls, CVID subjects had fewer shared TCRbeta clones. CVID subjects showed higher TCRbeta clonality than healthy controls.

The clonotype originates from a person between 18 and 75 years old in good health. Sequenced sample: peripheral blood mononuclear cells.

The sequenced part of the CDR3 DNA is TGTGCCAGCAGCCCCCAGGGGCCCACAGATACG. It codes for CASSPQGPTDT. The CDR3 as a whole reads CASSPQGPTDTQYF. This chain connects TRBV7-6 to TRBJ2-3; possibly TRBD1 for D (6 bases). The read comes to an end 3 residues before the CDR3 does, leaving the germline J gene to fill in the end. The CDR3 has 14 residues. V gave up 5 bases and J gave up 2 bases, with 11 bases separating them. CDR1 is SGHVS and CDR2 is FNYEAQ in the germline V gene.